The 4 T cell receptor beta chains below all came from one sample that was sequenced in a study of blood T cell repertoires in COVID-19. TCRdb's copy holds only in-frame clones and misses some; the assay was immunoSEQ multiplex PCR. The sample records roughly 500,000 clones, 75% to 90% being singletons. The sequenced sample was peripheral blood. The receptor set was obtained from a man aged 18 to 29 with COVID-19, enrolled during active disease.

This chain joins TRBV7-9 and TRBJ2-7; a weak D match, TRBD1 (5 bases). The CDR3 has 13 amino acids. Germline assignment: CDR1 SEHNR and CDR2 FQNEAQ (reference sequence). Trimming left V 5 bases short and J 5 bases short, with 13 bases between. Here the CDR3 DNA reads TGTGCCAGCAGCCCCCGACAGCCCCACGAGCAGTACTTC. It is translated as CASSPRQPHEQYF.

This clone has just one count. This chain uses TRBV3-1 (or the pseudogene TRBV3-2) with TRBJ1-5; 7 positions match TRBD1. There are 13 residues in the CDR3. J was trimmed by 6 bases and V by 5 bases; bases with no gene match: 4. Per the germline V gene, CDR1 is LGHDT and CDR2 is YNNKEL (reference sequence). This chain's CDR3 is CASSTGVGQPQHF. CDR3 DNA: TGTGCCAGCAGCACAGGGGTTGGTCAGCCCCAGCATTTT.

This chain links TRBV5-1 with TRBJ2-2; possibly TRBD1 for D (6 bases). The V gene's germline CDR1 is SGHRS and CDR2 YFSETQ. The CDR3 is made up of 16 amino acids. Trimming removed 4 bases from V and 4 bases from J, with 17 bases in between. The CDR3 spells CASSPGPGHLTGELFF. CDR3 sequence (DNA): TGCGCCAGCAGCCCTGGCCCGGGACATCTCACCGGGGAGCTGTTTTTT.

This clone appeared a single time. CDR3 sequence reads: CSVGHRVQETQYF. The CDR3 DNA reads TGCAGCGTTGGCCACAGGGTCCAAGAGACCCAGTACTTC. The chain links TRBV29-1 to TRBJ2-5; D may be TRBD1 (6 bases). This CDR3 spans 13 amino acids. Trimming took off 4 bases at V and 1 base at J, with 10 bases between the two ends. Germline V gene lookup returns CDR1 SQVTM and CDR2 ANQGSEA.